A selection of T cell receptor beta chains follows, all from one sample in a study of blood T cell repertoires in COVID-19. Here immunoSEQ multiplex PCR was the method, and the copy in TCRdb shows in-frame clones only, minus some. The table includes under 300,000 clones, roughly nine tenths detected once. The sample was PBMCs or T cells enriched from blood (not recorded which). The receptor set was obtained from a human donor in a cohort exposed to, infected with or recovered from COVID-19 (not recorded which). The donor label of this sample is uncertain. The CDR3 runs from the conserved cysteine through the conserved F or W. Fields, in order: D gene, J gene, V gene, CDR3 protein. A D gene is named only where the DNA matches it firmly.

d_gene: TRBD1; j_gene: TRBJ1-5; v_gene: TRBV3-1/TRBV3-2; CDR3aa: CASSQDMDRRSNQPQHF
d_gene: TRBD1; j_gene: TRBJ2-3; v_gene: TRBV24-1; CDR3aa: CATARTGSTDTQYF
d_gene: -; j_gene: TRBJ2-4; v_gene: TRBV5-6; CDR3aa: CASSPAGIRNIQYF
d_gene: -; j_gene: TRBJ1-2; v_gene: TRBV19; CDR3aa: CASSIGQGGGYTF
d_gene: -; j_gene: TRBJ1-5; v_gene: TRBV30; CDR3aa: CAWSTGGQPQHF
d_gene: TRBD1; j_gene: TRBJ1-2; v_gene: TRBV30; CDR3aa: CAWSKRGLGQRFDYGYTF
d_gene: -; j_gene: TRBJ2-6; v_gene: TRBV3-1/TRBV3-2; CDR3aa: CASSSARPSGANVLTF
d_gene: TRBD1; j_gene: TRBJ1-2; v_gene: TRBV12-3/TRBV12-4; CDR3aa: CASSRTGVKGYTF
d_gene: TRBD1; j_gene: TRBJ1-6; v_gene: TRBV15; CDR3aa: CATSRGVRGQSYNSPLHF
d_gene: -; j_gene: TRBJ2-1; v_gene: TRBV7-3; CDR3aa: CASSPTDATGRNEQFF
d_gene: -; j_gene: TRBJ1-1; v_gene: TRBV5-1; CDR3aa: CASLLTRGGRTEAFF
d_gene: -; j_gene: TRBJ1-1; v_gene: TRBV9; CDR3aa: CASSVVRETEAFF
d_gene: TRBD1; j_gene: TRBJ1-4; v_gene: TRBV18; CDR3aa: CASSPGTARNEKLFF
d_gene: -; j_gene: TRBJ2-7; v_gene: TRBV27; CDR3aa: CASSLMSPGGVYEQYF
d_gene: TRBD1; j_gene: TRBJ2-5; v_gene: TRBV11-3; CDR3aa: CASSLGTGGGQETQYF
d_gene: -; j_gene: TRBJ1-2; v_gene: TRBV10-2; CDR3aa: CASSDRVAGYTF
d_gene: -; j_gene: TRBJ2-4; v_gene: TRBV28; CDR3aa: CASSLLGGLGQLRDIQYF
d_gene: -; j_gene: TRBJ2-2; v_gene: TRBV12-5; CDR3aa: CASGLEFDRSNTGELFF
d_gene: -; j_gene: TRBJ2-3; v_gene: TRBV20-1; CDR3aa: CSASPLAGASVADTQYF
d_gene: TRBD2; j_gene: TRBJ2-1; v_gene: TRBV6-2/TRBV6-3; CDR3aa: CASSSLAGFDNEQFF
d_gene: TRBD2; j_gene: TRBJ2-1; v_gene: TRBV3-1/TRBV3-2; CDR3aa: CASSHGLAGYEQFF
d_gene: TRBD1; j_gene: TRBJ2-7; v_gene: TRBV4-3; CDR3aa: CASSQDSTGDEQYF
d_gene: TRBD2; j_gene: TRBJ2-1; v_gene: TRBV7-2; CDR3aa: CASSLPPGGSYNEQFF
d_gene: -; j_gene: TRBJ1-5; v_gene: TRBV29-1; CDR3aa: CSVVGGNGNQPQHF
d_gene: TRBD2; j_gene: TRBJ2-1; v_gene: TRBV18; CDR3aa: CASSPPVGRGYNEQFF
d_gene: -; j_gene: TRBJ1-1; v_gene: TRBV4-1; CDR3aa: CASSQLHRGTEAFF
d_gene: TRBD1; j_gene: TRBJ1-2; v_gene: TRBV27; CDR3aa: CATRQGYGYTF
d_gene: -; j_gene: TRBJ2-1; v_gene: TRBV24-1; CDR3aa: CATSDLIEAGNEQFF
d_gene: -; j_gene: TRBJ2-5; v_gene: TRBV6-1; CDR3aa: CASSESQETQYF